The present entry profiles one TCR beta chain with its context. The V and J ends lost 5 bases and 0 bases, in that order; junction bases with no gene match: 3. CDR3 length equals 14 residues. CDR1 is LNHDA and CDR2 is SQIVND in the germline V gene (reference sequence). This entry is derived from a study of blood T cell repertoires in COVID-19. Turning to the study itself: Researchers got acute and convalescent COVID-19 samples from the United States, Italy and Spain. Sources were T cells, B-cell-depleted T cells, or PBMCs; the material itself was cDNA or gDNA.

In the study's own analysis: Amplification of reference gene primers was used by the study to estimate nucleated cell counts. The table came from immunoSEQ multiplex PCR; TCRdb's copy has only in-frame clones and leaves some out. The DNA was the basis for D and trimming; V, J and clone size are from that table. The data show 150,000 to 200,000 clones, approximately 90% seen once. This rearrangement joins TRBV19 to TRBJ1-2; 7 nucleotides agree with TRBD1. Specimen: peripheral blood. The TCR originated in a man between 60 and 70 years old with active or convalescent COVID-19. In DNA form, the CDR3 reads TGTGCCAGTAGTTGGACAGGAACTAACTATGGCTACACCTTC. As protein: CASSWTGTNYGYTF.